The 3 T cell receptor beta chains below come from one sample, sequenced in a study of cytomegalovirus exposure and HLA in healthy donors. The PCR contained 60 Vbeta and 13 Jbeta primers. Clones were read by immunoSEQ multiplex PCR, and TCRdb kept only the in-frame ones, dropping some. The table records about 94,000 clones, 50% to 80% of them present only once. The sample consisted of PBMCs. The receptors stem from a young man in good health and CMV-seronegative.

This chain links TRBV5-5 with TRBJ2-2; 10 bases align to TRBD1. CDR3 size: 16 residues. Trimming cost V 4 bases and J 5 bases; bases outside gene matches: 8. Germline V gene lookup returns CDR1 SGHKS and CDR2 YYEKEE (reference sequence). CDR3 sequence (DNA): TGTGCCAGCAGCAGAGAGGACAGGGGGAAGACCGGGGAGCTGTTTTTT. Translated, it gives CASSREDRGKTGELFF.

The sample holds a few counts of this clone. The chain uses TRBV18 and TRBJ1-5; D not resolved. V was clipped by 5 bases and J by 4 bases, with 6 bases between them. The CDR3 contains 12 residues. The germline V gene has CDR1 KGHSH and CDR2 LQKENI. The CDR3 region is CASSDFNQPQHF. CDR3 bases: TGTGCCAGCTCAGACTTTAATCAGCCCCAGCATTTT.

Only a few counts were recorded for this clone. The chain is built from TRBV11-2 and TRBJ1-4; D call uncertain. The CDR3 has 14 residues. Deletions cut 1 base from V and 7 bases from J, with 10 bases between. Germline V lookup: CDR1 SGHAT, CDR2 FQNNGV. The CDR3 is CASSLGFTGEKLFF. Here the CDR3 DNA reads TGTGCCAGCAGCTTAGGGTTTACCGGTGAAAAACTGTTTTTT.